The next 18 T cell receptor beta chains were all read from a single sample in a study of T cell responses to AZD1222 COVID-19 vaccine. Repertoires were generated with immunoSEQ multiplex PCR, while TCRdb's copy carries only in-frame clones and drops some. This table holds 65,000 to 75,000 clones, 80% to 90% found once. The sequencing used peripheral blood, collected on day 0 of AZD1222 vaccination. The receptors were gathered from an adult in good health.

The V call is TRBV5-1, the J call TRBJ2-2; no reliable D call. V was pared by 3 bases and J by 6 bases, with 15 bases between. The CDR3 sequence is 15 residues long. CDR1 is SGHRS, CDR2 YFSETQ, per germline. The CDR3 sequence: CASSWSMVGSGELFF. CDR3 sequence (DNA): TGCGCCAGCAGCTGGAGCATGGTTGGGTCCGGGGAGCTGTTTTTT.

The chain joins TRBV5-1 to TRBJ2-6; D unclear. The CDR3 has 16 residues. V was clipped by 2 bases and J by 0 bases, with 9 bases between them. Per germline, CDR1 SGHRS and CDR2 YFSETQ. The CDR3 nucleotides read TGCGCCAGCAGCTTTCCCCAGTCCTCTGGGGCCAACGTCCTGACTTTC. Translation gives CASSFPQSSGANVLTF.

V gene TRBV13 combines with J gene TRBJ2-1; 9 bases are shared with TRBD2. V lost 2 bases, J lost 1 base, and 3 bases stayed unmatched. Germline assignment: CDR1 PRHDT and CDR2 FYEKMQ (reference sequence). This CDR3 comprises 16 residues. The CDR3 region has the DNA TGTGCCAGCAGCTTACCGGGACTAGCTTCCTACAATGAGCAGTTCTTC. This sequence encodes CASSLPGLASYNEQFF.

J is TRBJ1-5 and V is TRBV10-1; 8 bases agree with TRBD1. This CDR3 is built from 15 residues. V lost 5 bases and J lost 3; bases outside the gene matches: 6. The germline V gene encodes CDR1 WNHNN and CDR2 SYGVQD (reference sequence). CDR3 in amino acids: CASSSRTGHNQPQHF. As DNA, the CDR3 is TGCGCCAGCAGTTCTAGGACAGGGCACAATCAGCCCCAGCATTTT.

This chain links TRBV3-1 (or the pseudogene TRBV3-2) with TRBJ1-6; the D gene is possibly TRBD1 (5 bases). V lost 3 bases to trimming and J lost 9 bases, with 12 bases between them. Looked up from germline, CDR1 is LGHDT and CDR2 is YNNKEL (reference sequence). The CDR3 contains 14 residues. The CDR3 coding sequence is TGTGCCAGCAGCCACCAGGGAGATTCTTCACCCCTCCACTTT. This sequence encodes CASSHQGDSSPLHF.

The chain uses TRBV7-3 and TRBJ1-1; weak D call: TRBD1 (6 bases). The germline V gene has CDR1 SGHTA and CDR2 FQGTGA. CDR3 length: 13 amino acids. V lost 0 bases and J lost 10, with 12 bases in between. The CDR3 spells CASSLTAGARAFF. As DNA, the CDR3 is TGTGCCAGCAGCTTAACGGCGGGGGCTCGAGCTTTCTTT.

This clone has just one count. This chain uses TRBV5-1 with TRBJ1-2, with D maybe TRBD1 (5 bases). Trimming removed 3 bases from V and 6 bases from J, with 18 bases in between. This CDR3 has 15 amino acids. Germline-derived CDR1 and CDR2 are SGHRS and YFSETQ. This CDR3 is CASSYGGTAADGYTF. The CDR3, as DNA: TGCGCCAGCAGCTACGGCGGGACCGCCGCAGATGGCTACACCTTC.

This clone was counted only a few times. V gene TRBV7-3 combines with J gene TRBJ2-2, with D maybe TRBD2 (6 bases). V was cut by 3 bases and J by 1 base, with 12 bases left in between. Germline V lookup: CDR1 SGHTA, CDR2 FQGTGA. The CDR3 totals 16 residues. In DNA form, the CDR3 reads TGTGCCAGCAGCTTCCTCGCTAGCGAGAACACCGGGGAGCTGTTTTTT. Its protein product is CASSFLASENTGELFF.

This clone was seen only once. The chain recombines TRBV11-3 with TRBJ1-1; D unclear. Germline CDR1 SGHNT, CDR2 YENEEA. V was cut by 5 bases and J by 4 bases, with 8 bases left in between. CDR3 length: 12 residues. CDR3 residues: CASSPRPTEAFF. CDR3 coding DNA: TGTGCCAGCAGCCCCCGCCCCACTGAAGCTTTCTTT.

This sequence joins TRBV19 and TRBJ1-5; possible D gene TRBD1, 5 bases. The germline V gene encodes CDR1 LNHDA and CDR2 SQIVND (reference sequence). The length of the CDR3 is 14 residues. The ends were cut back, 7 bases at V and 6 bases at J, with 16 bases in the middle. Here the CDR3 reads CASTNGGEPQPQHF. DNA of the CDR3: TGTGCCAGTACTAACGGGGGTGAGCCTCAGCCCCAGCATTTT.

This clone was seen only once. The rearrangement links TRBV19 to TRBJ2-5, with D tentatively TRBD2 (5 bases). The CDR3 runs to 14 residues. The V gene lost 2 bases and the J gene lost 5 bases, with 12 bases spanning the gap. Germline-derived CDR1 and CDR2 are LNHDA and SQIVND (reference sequence). CDR3: CASSIPGSWETQYF. In DNA, the CDR3 is TGTGCCAGTAGTATACCGGGAAGTTGGGAGACCCAGTACTTC.

The V call is TRBV3-1 (or the pseudogene TRBV3-2), the J call TRBJ2-7; maybe TRBD1 (6 bases). Germline V gene lookup returns CDR1 LGHDT and CDR2 YNNKEL (reference sequence). V was cut by 1 base and J by 1 base, with 11 bases left in between. The CDR3 has 15 amino acids. CDR3 coding DNA: TGTGCCAGCAGCCAAGTCCCGGGACAATCCTACGAGCAGTACTTC. Translated, it gives CASSQVPGQSYEQYF.

V usage is TRBV19 and J usage is TRBJ1-5, with D possibly TRBD1 on 5 matching bases. The CDR3 spans 15 residues. V lost 4 bases to trimming and J lost 6 bases, with 16 bases between them. CDR1 is LNHDA, CDR2 SQIVND, per germline (reference sequence). Here the CDR3 reads CASSTKGTTTQPQHF. Written as DNA, the CDR3 is TGTGCCAGTAGTACCAAAGGGACGACGACTCAGCCCCAGCATTTT.

This clone appeared a single time. The chain carries TRBV13 and TRBJ2-7, with 8 bases matching TRBD2. Germline lookup yields CDR1 PRHDT and CDR2 FYEKMQ (reference sequence). This CDR3 contains 15 residues. The J segment lost 3 bases and the V segment lost 4 bases, leaving 8 bases of the junction unmatched. CDR3 residues: CASSSPSGPDYEQYF. The DNA for the CDR3 is TGTGCCAGCAGCTCCCCTAGCGGGCCGGACTACGAGCAGTACTTC. Together with reference TRBV13 and TRBJ2-7, the CDR3 gives the full variable domain: AAGVIQSPRHLIKEKRETATLKCYPIPRHDTVYWYQQGPGQDPQFLISFYEKMQSDKGSIPDRFSAQQFSDYHSELNMSSLELGDSALYFCASSSPSGPDYEQYFGPGTRLTVT.

This chain links TRBV7-3 with TRBJ2-2, with D possibly matching TRBD2 (6 bases). The CDR3 spans 16 residues. Trimming took 1 base from V and 6 from J, leaving 15 bases between them. From germline, CDR1 is SGHTA and CDR2 FQGTGA. The CDR3 loop is CASSLNRVSGAGELFF. CDR3 DNA sequence: TGTGCCAGCAGCTTAAACCGCGTTAGCGGCGCCGGGGAGCTGTTTTTT.

This chain connects TRBV7-9 to TRBJ2-7; weak D call: TRBD1 (5 bases). The CDR3 loop spans 16 amino acids. Germline CDR1 and CDR2: SEHNR and FQNEAQ (reference sequence). V was trimmed by 5 bases and J by 0 bases, leaving 17 bases between them. In nucleotides, the CDR3 is TGTGCCAGCAGCGCCTCGACAGCCCGCTACTCCTACGAGCAGTACTTC. This encodes CASSASTARYSYEQYF.

The CDR3 loop reads CASSSAGGASYEQYF. CDR3 DNA: TGTGCCAGCAGCTCAGCGGGGGGGGCATCCTACGAGCAGTACTTC. The rearrangement joins TRBV11-3 to TRBJ2-7; TRBD2 matches 10 bases. This CDR3 is built from 15 residues. CDR1 and CDR2 from the germline V gene are SGHNT and YENEEA. V lost 4 bases, J lost 1 base, and 4 bases stayed unmatched.

The chain recombines TRBV4-3 with TRBJ1-1; tentative D call: TRBD1 (6 bases). Trimming pared 4 bases from V and 7 bases from J, leaving 13 bases between. CDR3 length: 13 residues. CDR1 is LGHNA and CDR2 is YSLEER in the germline V gene. In nucleotides, the CDR3 is TGCGCCAGCAGCCTCGAAAGGGGGTTTGAAGCTTTCTTT. Its protein product is CASSLERGFEAFF.